This T cell receptor beta chain was documented in a study of blood T cell repertoires in COVID-19. Study-level background: PBMCs, B-cell-depleted T cells, or T cells provided the cDNA or gDNA that made up the material.

Repertoires were generated with immunoSEQ multiplex PCR, while TCRdb's copy carries only in-frame clones and drops some. The data hold 300,000 to 450,000 clones, with roughly 89% observed a single time. This CDR3 has 16 residues. V lost 4 bases, J lost 5 bases, and 20 bases lay in between. CDR1 and CDR2 (germline): MGHRA, YSYEKL. The sequenced sample was peripheral blood. The sequence was obtained from a woman aged 60-70 years with COVID-19, enrolled during active disease. The rearrangement uses TRBV4-1 and TRBJ2-5; D might be TRBD2 (6 bases). Here the CDR3 reads CASSRTGTYLPETQYF. CDR3 sequence (DNA): TGCGCCAGCAGCCGAACCGGGACTTACCTACCCGAGACCCAGTACTTC.